This T cell receptor beta chain was recorded in a study of vaccination and CD4 T cells after COVID-19. General study findings and limits: The study examined relatively few convalescent patients and included no early post-infection timepoints.

Sequencing of the DNA from cultured CD4+ T cells was carried out with the Oncomine TCR Beta short-read assay. The authors extracted genomic DNA from cultured CD4+ T cells. TCRdb itself ran the PCR reads through MiXCR, one entry per CDR3 protein. The sample shows several thousand distinct CDR3 sequences, around 66% of them seen only once. Treatment in this sample: 10-day PBMC culture with coronavirus spike peptide pools or control peptides (ViraFEST assay). Negative selection purified CD4+ T cells after approximately 9 days of culture. Note on this clonotype: Antigen: not known.

Trimming removed 6 bases from V and 1 base from J, with 6 bases in between. This CDR3 contains 12 residues. The germline V gene has CDR1 KGHSH and CDR2 LQKENI. This chain uses TRBV18 with TRBJ1-1; D is ambiguous. The sequence came from a human donor who had recovered from COVID-19. The sequenced sample consisted of CD4+ T cells from blood, cultured in vitro. The DNA for the CDR3 is TGTGCCAGCTCCAAGACGAACACTGAAGCTTTCTTT. Its translation is CASSKTNTEAFF.